Following are 18 T cell receptor beta chains from one sample sequenced in a study of beta chain features in type 1 diabetes. cDNA synthesis used the whole RNA isolate, giving expressed TCRB sequences. Generated by immunoSEQ multiplex PCR, the TCRdb table keeps only in-frame clones and is missing some. Here the sample spans roughly 170,000 clones, about 13% being singletons. Sequencing was done on a sample of central memory CD4+ T cells from blood. The receptors originated from a woman under 30 in good health.

This chain connects TRBV28 to TRBJ2-1; D gene ambiguous. V dropped 3 bases and J dropped 8 bases, with 5 bases sitting between them. Germline CDR1 is MDHEN and CDR2 is SYDVKM. The length of the CDR3 is 11 residues. The CDR3 loop reads CASSFRHEQFF. CDR3 in DNA: TGTGCCAGCAGTTTCAGGCATGAGCAGTTCTTC.

The CDR3 is CASSLNGRGYEQYF. The DNA of the CDR3 is TGTGCCAGCAGCTTAAACGGGAGGGGCTACGAGCAGTACTTC. The rearrangement joins TRBV7-9 to TRBJ2-7; TRBD2 agrees at 8 bases. The V and J ends lost 2 bases and 3 bases, in that order; junction bases with no gene match: 3. In germline, CDR1 is SEHNR, CDR2 FQNEAQ (reference sequence). The CDR3 covers 14 residues.

The sample holds a few counts of this clone. The rearrangement links TRBV9 to TRBJ2-1; 11 bases align to TRBD2. With 3 bases clipped from V and 6 bases from J, the junction kept 5 bases outside the gene matches. This CDR3 has 15 residues. Germline V lookup: CDR1 SGDLS, CDR2 YYNGEE. The CDR3 spells CASSATSGTGNEQFF. In nucleotides, the CDR3 is TGTGCCAGCAGCGCGACTAGCGGGACGGGCAATGAGCAGTTCTTC. Based on the CDR3 plus reference TRBV9 and TRBJ2-1, the full variable domain is DSGVTQTPKHLITATGQRVTLRCSPRSGDLSVYWYQQSLDQGLQFLIQYYNGEERAKGNILERFSAQQFPDLHSELNLSSLELGDSALYFCASSATSGTGNEQFFGPGTRLTVL.

J is TRBJ1-2 and V is TRBV29-1; D ambiguous. CDR1 SQVTM and CDR2 ANQGSEA come from the germline V gene. Trimming stripped 4 bases from V and 8 bases from J, with 14 bases between. The CDR3 is made up of 12 amino acids. In nucleotides, the CDR3 is TGCAGCGTTGGAGGCCGGGGTTTCGGCTACACCTTC. Amino acid sequence: CSVGGRGFGYTF.

This clone was picked up a small number of times. The rearrangement uses TRBV29-1 and TRBJ1-5; 7 bases line up with TRBD1. Germline-derived CDR1 and CDR2 are SQVTM and ANQGSEA. Germline trimming cut 7 bases from V and 0 bases from J; bases unmatched to any gene: 6. CDR3 length: 14 residues. CDR3 sequence: CSATGTDSNQPQHF. The CDR3 nucleotides read TGCAGCGCTACCGGGACAGATAGCAATCAGCCCCAGCATTTT.

This chain uses TRBV14 with TRBJ2-7, with 11 positions matching TRBD2. Looked up from germline, CDR1 is SGHDN and CDR2 is FVKESK. V shed 5 bases and J 5 bases; nucleotides not matched to a gene: 14. This CDR3 spans 17 amino acids. The CDR3 here is CASSSLLAGGGPNEQYF. The CDR3 region has the DNA TGTGCCAGCAGCTCCCTCCTAGCGGGAGGAGGTCCCAACGAGCAGTACTTC.

This clone was detected a few times. The chain carries TRBV7-6 and TRBJ2-2; a possible D gene is TRBD1 (6 bases). Germline lookup yields CDR1 SGHVS and CDR2 FNYEAQ. Trimming stripped 5 bases from V and 0 bases from J, with 10 bases between. This CDR3 has 15 residues. In nucleotides, the CDR3 is TGTGCCAGCAGCCTCAACAGGGCGAACACCGGGGAGCTGTTTTTT. It is translated as CASSLNRANTGELFF.

This clone was picked up a small number of times. The chain employs TRBV11-2 and TRBJ1-2; TRBD1 might be the D (5 bases). Germline CDR1 is SGHAT and CDR2 is FQNNGV. Between the trimmed V and J ends, which lost 2 bases and 4 bases, there was a span of 20 bases. The CDR3 loop spans 17 amino acids. The CDR3 DNA is TGTGCCAGCAGCTTAATACGGGGGAGAAAACTACTCTATGGCTACACCTTC. It yields the protein CASSLIRGRKLLYGYTF.

The V gene is TRBV7-3, the J gene TRBJ1-5; 8 nucleotides align to TRBD1. The V segment lost 3 bases and the J segment 7 bases; nucleotides outside the gene matches: 11. This CDR3 region has 16 residues. CDR1 SGHTA and CDR2 FQGTGA come from the germline V gene. The CDR3 DNA reads as TGTGCCAGCAGCTTGTTCGGGACAGGTACGAGCCAGCCCCAGCATTTT. Amino acid sequence: CASSLFGTGTSQPQHF.

In this sample, this clone turned up a few times. The CDR3 DNA follows: TGCGCCAGCAGCTTCAGACAGGGGGTCACTAATGAGCAGTTCTTC. Its protein product is CASSFRQGVTNEQFF. This chain connects TRBV5-1 to TRBJ2-1, with TRBD1 matching 9 bases. V shed 2 bases and J 7 bases; nucleotides not matched to a gene: 7. The CDR3 covers 15 residues. CDR1 is SGHRS and CDR2 is YFSETQ in the germline V gene.

This clone was picked up a small number of times. J is TRBJ2-1 and V is TRBV30, with D perhaps matching TRBD1 (5 bases). The CDR3 has 11 amino acids. V was cut by 5 bases and J by 7 bases, with 9 bases left in between. From germline, CDR1 is GTSNPN and CDR2 SVGIG (reference sequence). The CDR3: CAWGRQNEQFF. CDR3 DNA: TGTGCCTGGGGTCGACAGAATGAGCAGTTCTTC.

This clone appeared a few times. The chain uses TRBV7-3 and TRBJ2-3; D unresolved. The CDR3 totals 12 residues. From germline, CDR1 is SGHTA and CDR2 FQGTGA. Trimming took off 6 bases at V and 1 base at J, with 5 bases between the two ends. CDR3 amino acids: CASSPGTDTQYF. The CDR3 DNA follows: TGTGCCAGCAGTCCTGGCACAGATACGCAGTATTTT.

This clone was found a few times. This rearrangement joins TRBV29-1 to TRBJ1-1; 8 bases line up with TRBD1. V lost 3 bases to trimming and J lost 4 bases; unmatched junction nucleotides: 4. The CDR3 spans 13 residues. Germline V gene lookup returns CDR1 SQVTM and CDR2 ANQGSEA. The CDR3 DNA is TGCAGCGTTGACGACAGGGGAGGCACTGAAGCTTTCTTT. Residues: CSVDDRGGTEAFF.

This chain connects TRBV30 to TRBJ2-7; 7 nucleotides align to TRBD2. Germline-derived CDR1 and CDR2 are GTSNPN and SVGIG (reference sequence). The CDR3 sequence is 13 residues long. J was trimmed by 6 bases and V by 3 bases; bases with no gene match: 8. The DNA of the CDR3 is TGTGCCTGGAGGCGGACTAGTATATTCGAGCAGTACTTC. Translating gives CAWRRTSIFEQYF. The entire variable domain, with the rest obtained from reference TRBV30 and TRBJ2-7, is as follows: SQTIHQWPATLVQPVGSPLSLECTVEGTSNPNLYWYRQAAGRGLQLLFYSVGIGQISSEVPQNLSASRPQDRQFILSSKKLLLSDSGFYLCAWRRTSIFEQYFGPGTRLTVT.

This clone turned up a few times. The rearrangement links TRBV28 to TRBJ1-1, with unresolved D. Trimming left V 2 bases short and J 4 bases short, with 8 bases between. Germline CDR1 is MDHEN and CDR2 is SYDVKM. The CDR3 is 13 residues long. In DNA, the CDR3 is TGTGCCAGCAGTTTAGTGTCGGGCACTGAAGCTTTCTTT. It translates to CASSLVSGTEAFF.

This clone was seen a few times. V usage is TRBV18 and J usage is TRBJ2-1, with TRBD2 matching 14 bases. The CDR3 has 18 amino acids. The germline gives CDR1 KGHSH, CDR2 LQKENI. Trimming cost V 6 bases and J 9 bases; bases outside gene matches: 16. The CDR3 reads CASSQGLAGESTSGEQFF. Here the CDR3 DNA reads TGTGCCAGCTCCCAGGGACTAGCGGGAGAATCGACCTCCGGTGAGCAGTTCTTC.

The rearrangement joins TRBV4-2 to TRBJ2-3, with unresolved D. Germline-derived CDR1 and CDR2 are LGHNA and YNFKEQ. Trimming cost V 2 bases and J 0 bases, with 6 bases left between them. The CDR3 covers 14 residues. The CDR3 spells CASSQWASTDTQYF. The CDR3 bases are TGTGCCAGCAGCCAATGGGCTAGCACAGATACGCAGTATTTT.

This clone occurred a few times. The J gene is TRBJ1-1, the V gene TRBV6-5; D gene unclear. CDR1 is MNHEY, CDR2 SVGAGI, per germline. V gave up 6 bases and J gave up 3 bases, with 14 bases separating them. The CDR3 spans 14 residues. The CDR3 nucleotides read TGTGCCAGCAGCCCCAGCTCTCGGGACACTGAAGCTTTCTTT. Amino acid sequence: CASSPSSRDTEAFF.